The clone carrying this T cell receptor beta chain was detected a few times. The data were obtained in a study of identical twins. Each CDR3 protein is one row after TCRdb ran MiXCR on the 5' RACE reads. The table lists 200,000 to 250,000 distinct CDR3 sequences, 5.5% to 7.5% of them singletons, with roughly 15% in the top ten. The data were also submitted as part of a second study, on T cells expressing NK-cell markers.

The sequence was collected from a woman younger than 30 in good health. Sequenced material: CD8+ T cells sorted from blood.

CDR3: CASSQDYGLAGESSYEQYF. The CDR3 DNA sequence: TGCGCCAGCAGCCAAGATTATGGACTAGCGGGAGAATCGTCCTACGAGCAGTACTTC. The chain has TRBV4-3 and TRBJ2-7; 13 positions match TRBD2. This CDR3 spans 19 amino acids. Unmatched junction bases numbered 9, after V lost 0 bases and J lost 1 base. Germline V gene lookup returns CDR1 LGHNA and CDR2 YSLEER.